The 9 T cell receptor beta chains below all came from one sample that was sequenced in a study of PD-L1 blockade in urothelial cancer. Time point in this sample: pretreatment peripheral blood. The protocol was immunoSEQ multiplex PCR, while the TCRdb copy is restricted to in-frame clones and leaves out a portion. The sample carries 60,000 or so clones, 65% to 90% recorded once. The source material was PBMCs, sampled around atezolizumab (anti-PD-L1) treatment. These receptors all stem from a man in his 70s with urothelial cancer.

The CDR3 is CASSLGAQNTGELFF. CDR3 in DNA: TGTGCCAGCAGTTTGGGGGCTCAGAACACCGGGGAGCTGTTTTTT. This chain connects TRBV28 to TRBJ2-2; the D gene is possibly TRBD1 (6 bases). CDR1 MDHEN and CDR2 SYDVKM come from the germline V gene. Trimming cost V 3 bases and J 1 base, with 9 bases left between them. The CDR3 contains 15 residues.

This clone has only one observation. This chain connects TRBV28 to TRBJ2-7; 10 bases map to TRBD1. This CDR3 spans 15 amino acids. Looked up from germline, CDR1 is MDHEN and CDR2 is SYDVKM. V shed 5 bases and J 4 bases; nucleotides not matched to a gene: 8. The CDR3 is CASSPPGQGRYEQYF. The CDR3 DNA reads as TGTGCCAGCAGTCCACCGGGACAGGGGAGATACGAGCAGTACTTC.

The CDR3 reads CASSLAGTSFNNEQFF. The CDR3 DNA sequence: TGCGCCAGCAGCTTGGCCGGGACTAGCTTTAACAATGAGCAGTTCTTC. The chain links TRBV5-1 to TRBJ2-1; 9 bases map to TRBD2. V dropped 0 bases and J dropped 5; count of bases not matched to a gene: 6. In germline, CDR1 is SGHRS, CDR2 YFSETQ. The CDR3 covers 16 residues.

J is TRBJ1-4 and V is TRBV6-5; no definite D call. Germline lookup yields CDR1 MNHEY and CDR2 SVGAGI. The V end lost 6 bases, the J end lost 7 bases, and 12 bases lay between the germline ends. The CDR3 runs 13 residues. The CDR3 is CASSRGRGEKLFF. DNA for the CDR3: TGTGCCAGCAGCCGCGGGCGGGGTGAAAAACTGTTTTTT.

The V gene is TRBV29-1, the J gene TRBJ2-3; D uncertain. Germline V lookup: CDR1 SQVTM, CDR2 ANQGSEA. The V end was cut by 1 base, the J end by 1 base, with 6 bases between. The CDR3 extends over 13 amino acids. CDR3 loop: CSVEGQGTDTQYF. The CDR3 DNA is TGCAGCGTTGAAGGGCAGGGCACAGATACGCAGTATTTT.

This clone was detected only a few times. The V and J genes are TRBV11-2 and TRBJ1-1, with D uncertain. The CDR3 is 14 amino acids. V was clipped by 1 base and J by 5 bases, with 11 bases between them. In germline, CDR1 is SGHAT, CDR2 FQNNGV. Here the CDR3 DNA reads TGTGCCAGCAGCTTAGTTCTGCAGTGGACTGAAGCTTTCTTT. This codes for CASSLVLQWTEAFF. The variable domain in full, with the rest retrieved from reference TRBV11-2 and TRBJ1-1, is EAGVAQSPRYKIIEKRQSVAFWCNPISGHATLYWYQQILGQGPKLLIQFQNNGVVDDSQLPKDRFSAERLKGVDSTLKIQPAKLEDSAVYLCASSLVLQWTEAFFGQGTRLTVV.

The chain combines TRBV27 with TRBJ2-7; no clear D. Germline CDR1 is MNHEY and CDR2 is SMNVEV (reference sequence). Trimming took 5 bases from V and 3 from J, leaving 14 bases between them. This CDR3 contains 14 residues. CDR3 in DNA: TGTGCCAGCAGTGCACACCAGAATGTCTACGAGCAGTACTTC. Translating it yields CASSAHQNVYEQYF.

V and J are TRBV27 and TRBJ1-2, with TRBD1 matching 9 bases. Germline V gene sequence: CDR1 MNHEY, CDR2 SMNVEV (reference sequence). This CDR3 has 15 amino acids. Losses at the gene ends were 3 bases for V and 5 bases for J; bases not matched to a gene: 7. CDR3 sequence: CASSFLQGAGYGYTF. The CDR3 coding sequence is TGTGCCAGCAGTTTCTTACAGGGGGCTGGGTATGGCTACACCTTC.

The chain carries TRBV5-1 and TRBJ2-1; TRBD2 might be the D (7 bases). The CDR3 sequence is 14 residues long. The V and J ends lost 6 bases and 8 bases respectively, with 18 bases between them. Per germline, CDR1 SGHRS and CDR2 YFSETQ. As DNA, the CDR3 is TGCGCCAGCAAGGGGGGAGGGCGACAGGATGAGCAGTTCTTC. Amino acid sequence: CASKGGGRQDEQFF.